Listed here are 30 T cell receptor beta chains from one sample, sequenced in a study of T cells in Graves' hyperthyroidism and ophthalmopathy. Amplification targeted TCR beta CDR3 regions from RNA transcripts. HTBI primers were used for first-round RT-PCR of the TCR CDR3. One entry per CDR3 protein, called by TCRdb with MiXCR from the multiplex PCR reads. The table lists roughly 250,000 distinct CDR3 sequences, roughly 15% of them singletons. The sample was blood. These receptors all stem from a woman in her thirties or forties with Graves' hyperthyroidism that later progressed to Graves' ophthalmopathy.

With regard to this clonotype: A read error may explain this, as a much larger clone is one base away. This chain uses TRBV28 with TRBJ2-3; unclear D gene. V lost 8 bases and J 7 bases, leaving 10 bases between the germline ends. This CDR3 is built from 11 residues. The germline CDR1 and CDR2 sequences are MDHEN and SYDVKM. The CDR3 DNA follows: TGTGCCAGCCCTACCCAGTATACGCAGTATTTT. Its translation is CASPTQYTQYF.

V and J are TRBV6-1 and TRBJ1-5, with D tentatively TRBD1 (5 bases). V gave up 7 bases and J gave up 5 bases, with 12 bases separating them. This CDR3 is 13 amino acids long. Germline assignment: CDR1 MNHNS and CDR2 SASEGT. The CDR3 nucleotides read TGTGCCAGCATCAAAAGGGGTGATCAGCCCCAGCATTTT. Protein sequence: CASIKRGDQPQHF.

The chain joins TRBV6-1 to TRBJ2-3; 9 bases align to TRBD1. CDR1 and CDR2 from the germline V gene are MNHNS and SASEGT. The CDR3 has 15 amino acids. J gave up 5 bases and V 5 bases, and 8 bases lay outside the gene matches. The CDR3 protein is CASSSRDREIDTQYF. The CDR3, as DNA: TGTGCCAGCAGTAGCCGGGACAGGGAAATAGATACGCAGTATTTT.

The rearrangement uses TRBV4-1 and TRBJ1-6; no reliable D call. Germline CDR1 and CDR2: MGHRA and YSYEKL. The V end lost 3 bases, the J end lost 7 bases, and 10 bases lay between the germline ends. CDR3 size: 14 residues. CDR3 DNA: TGCGCCAGCAGCCATGGATACGGAAATTCACCCCTCCACTTT. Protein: CASSHGYGNSPLHF.

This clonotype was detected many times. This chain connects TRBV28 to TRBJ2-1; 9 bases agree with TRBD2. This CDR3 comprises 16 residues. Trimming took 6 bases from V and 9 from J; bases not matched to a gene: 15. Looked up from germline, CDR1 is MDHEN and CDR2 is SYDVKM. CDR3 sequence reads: CASSPSTSSGKGEQFF. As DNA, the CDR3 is TGTGCCAGCAGCCCTAGCACGTCTAGCGGGAAAGGTGAGCAGTTCTTC.

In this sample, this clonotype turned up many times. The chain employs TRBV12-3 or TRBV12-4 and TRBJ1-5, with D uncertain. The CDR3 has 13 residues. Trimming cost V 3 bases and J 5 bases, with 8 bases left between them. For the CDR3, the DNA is TGTGCCAGCAGTTTTTGGGGTGATCAGCCCCAGCATTTT. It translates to CASSFWGDQPQHF.

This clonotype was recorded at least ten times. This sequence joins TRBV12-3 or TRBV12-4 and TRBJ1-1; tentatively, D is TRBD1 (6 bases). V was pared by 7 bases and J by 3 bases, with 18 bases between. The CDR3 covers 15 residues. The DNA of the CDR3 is TGTGCCAGCACCCCGACAGGTTATGGAGACACTGAAGCTTTCTTT. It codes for CASTPTGYGDTEAFF.

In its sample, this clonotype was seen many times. The CDR3: CASSPNPSGVNTGELFF. The CDR3 region has the DNA TGCGCCAGCAGCCCAAACCCTAGCGGGGTGAACACCGGGGAGCTGTTTTTT. The chain joins TRBV5-1 to TRBJ2-2; 9 bases map to TRBD2. From germline, CDR1 is SGHRS and CDR2 YFSETQ. The CDR3 sequence is 17 residues long. V lost 4 bases and J lost 1; bases outside the gene matches: 8.

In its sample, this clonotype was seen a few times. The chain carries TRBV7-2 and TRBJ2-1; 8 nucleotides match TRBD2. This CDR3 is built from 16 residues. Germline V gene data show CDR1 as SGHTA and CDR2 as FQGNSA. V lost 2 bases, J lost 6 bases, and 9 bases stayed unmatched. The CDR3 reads CASSLSFALAVNEQFF. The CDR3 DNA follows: TGTGCCAGCAGCTTATCTTTTGCACTAGCGGTCAATGAGCAGTTCTTC. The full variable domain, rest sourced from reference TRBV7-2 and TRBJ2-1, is GAGVSQSPSNKVTEKGKDVELRCDPISGHTALYWYRQSLGQGLEFLIYFQGNSAPDKSGLPSDRFSAERTGGSVSTLTIQRTQQEDSAVYLCASSLSFALAVNEQFFGPGTRLTVL.

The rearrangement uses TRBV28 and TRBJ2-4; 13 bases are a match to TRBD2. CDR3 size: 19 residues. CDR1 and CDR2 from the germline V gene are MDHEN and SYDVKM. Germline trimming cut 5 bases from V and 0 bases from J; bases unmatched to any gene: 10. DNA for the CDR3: TGTGCCAGCAGTCTCCGGACTAGCGGGAGTCAACAAGCCAAAAACATTCAGTACTTC. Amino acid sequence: CASSLRTSGSQQAKNIQYF.

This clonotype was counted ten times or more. The CDR3 bases are TGTGCCAGCATTAAAGACAGTGGGATTAACACTGAAGCTTTCTTT. It translates to CASIKDSGINTEAFF. The gene calls are TRBV2 and TRBJ1-1, with a tentative D call TRBD1 (5 bases). In germline, CDR1 is SNHLY, CDR2 FYNNEI. The CDR3 has 15 residues. Trimming pared 7 bases from V and 2 bases from J, leaving 17 bases between.

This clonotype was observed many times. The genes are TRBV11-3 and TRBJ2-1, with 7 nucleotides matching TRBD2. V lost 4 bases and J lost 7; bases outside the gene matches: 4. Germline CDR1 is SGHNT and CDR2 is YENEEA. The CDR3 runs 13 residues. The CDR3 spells CASSYRGSNEQFF. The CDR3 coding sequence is TGTGCCAGCAGCTATCGCGGGAGTAATGAGCAGTTCTTC.

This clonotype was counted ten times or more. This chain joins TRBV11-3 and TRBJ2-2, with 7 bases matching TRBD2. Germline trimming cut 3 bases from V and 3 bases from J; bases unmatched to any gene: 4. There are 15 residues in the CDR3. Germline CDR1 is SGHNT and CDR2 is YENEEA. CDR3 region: CASSLGGSHTGELFF. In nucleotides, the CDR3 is TGTGCCAGCAGCTTGGGCGGGAGCCACACCGGGGAGCTGTTTTTT.

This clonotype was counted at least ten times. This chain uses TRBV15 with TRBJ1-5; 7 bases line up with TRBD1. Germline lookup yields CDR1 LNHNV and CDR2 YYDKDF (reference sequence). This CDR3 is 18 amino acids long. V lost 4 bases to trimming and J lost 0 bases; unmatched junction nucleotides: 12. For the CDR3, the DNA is TGTGCCACCAGCACCCCGACAGGGACGTCGTATAGCAATCAGCCCCAGCATTTT. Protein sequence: CATSTPTGTSYSNQPQHF.

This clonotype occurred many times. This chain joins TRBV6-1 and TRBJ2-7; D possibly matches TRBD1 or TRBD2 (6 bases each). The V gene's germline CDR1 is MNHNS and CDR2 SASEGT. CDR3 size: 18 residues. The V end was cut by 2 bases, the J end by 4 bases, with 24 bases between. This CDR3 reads CASSETAVWTAGPYEQYF. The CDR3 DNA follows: TGTGCCAGCAGTGAAACCGCCGTTTGGACAGCGGGTCCATACGAGCAGTACTTC.

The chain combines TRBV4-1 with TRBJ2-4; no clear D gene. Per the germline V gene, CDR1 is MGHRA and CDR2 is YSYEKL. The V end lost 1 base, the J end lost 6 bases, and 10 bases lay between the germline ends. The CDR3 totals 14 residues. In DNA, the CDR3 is TGCGCCAGCAGCCAAGTAACGCCGGGAAACATTCAGTACTTC. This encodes CASSQVTPGNIQYF.

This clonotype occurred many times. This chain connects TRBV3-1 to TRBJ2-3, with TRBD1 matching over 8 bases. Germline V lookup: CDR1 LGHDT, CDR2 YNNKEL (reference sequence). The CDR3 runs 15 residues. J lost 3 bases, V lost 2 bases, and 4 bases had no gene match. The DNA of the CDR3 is TGTGCCAGCAGCCAACATACAGGGGGGACAGATACGCAGTATTTT. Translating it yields CASSQHTGGTDTQYF.

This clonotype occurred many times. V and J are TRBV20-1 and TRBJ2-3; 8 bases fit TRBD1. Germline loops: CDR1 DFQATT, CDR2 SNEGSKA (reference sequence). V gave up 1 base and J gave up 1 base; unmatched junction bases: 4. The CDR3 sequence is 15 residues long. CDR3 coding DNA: TGCAGTGCTAGAGGCGGACAGGGACGCACAGATACGCAGTATTTT. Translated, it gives CSARGGQGRTDTQYF.

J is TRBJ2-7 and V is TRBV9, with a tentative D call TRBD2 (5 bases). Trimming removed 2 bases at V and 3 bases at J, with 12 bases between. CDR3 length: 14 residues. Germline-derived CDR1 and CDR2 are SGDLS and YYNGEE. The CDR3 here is CASSVGQAGYEQYF. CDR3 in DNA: TGTGCCAGCAGCGTTGGCCAGGCGGGCTACGAGCAGTACTTC. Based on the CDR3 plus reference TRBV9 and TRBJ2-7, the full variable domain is DSGVTQTPKHLITATGQRVTLRCSPRSGDLSVYWYQQSLDQGLQFLIQYYNGEERAKGNILERFSAQQFPDLHSELNLSSLELGDSALYFCASSVGQAGYEQYFGPGTRLTVT.

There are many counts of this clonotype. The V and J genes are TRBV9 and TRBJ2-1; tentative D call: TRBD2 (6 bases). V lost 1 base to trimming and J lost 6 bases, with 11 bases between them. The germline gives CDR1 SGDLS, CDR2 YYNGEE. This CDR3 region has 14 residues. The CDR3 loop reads CASSVLGLGNEQFF. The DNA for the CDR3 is TGTGCCAGCAGCGTACTGGGACTGGGCAATGAGCAGTTCTTC.

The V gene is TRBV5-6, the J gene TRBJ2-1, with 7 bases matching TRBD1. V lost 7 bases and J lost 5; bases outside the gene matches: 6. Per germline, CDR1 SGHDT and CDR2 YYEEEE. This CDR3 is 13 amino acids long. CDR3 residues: CASGQAGNNEQFF. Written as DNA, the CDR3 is TGTGCCAGCGGACAGGCCGGTAACAATGAGCAGTTCTTC.

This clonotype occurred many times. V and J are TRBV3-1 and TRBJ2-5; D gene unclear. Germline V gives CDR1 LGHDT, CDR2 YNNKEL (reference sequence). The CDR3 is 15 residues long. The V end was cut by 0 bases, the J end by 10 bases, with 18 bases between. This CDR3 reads CASSQDTEPKARQYF. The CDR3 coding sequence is TGTGCCAGCAGCCAAGATACGGAGCCGAAGGCACGCCAGTACTTC.

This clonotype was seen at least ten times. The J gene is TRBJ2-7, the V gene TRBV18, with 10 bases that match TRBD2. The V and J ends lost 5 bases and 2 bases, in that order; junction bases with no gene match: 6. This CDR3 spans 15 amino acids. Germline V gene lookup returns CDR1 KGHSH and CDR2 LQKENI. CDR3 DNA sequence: TGTGCCAGCTCAACCGGACTAGCGGAAGCCTACGAGCAGTACTTC. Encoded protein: CASSTGLAEAYEQYF.

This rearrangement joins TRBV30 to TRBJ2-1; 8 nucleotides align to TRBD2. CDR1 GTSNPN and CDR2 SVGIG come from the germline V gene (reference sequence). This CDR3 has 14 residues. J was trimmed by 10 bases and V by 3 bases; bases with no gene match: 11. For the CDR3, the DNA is TGTGCCTGGAGCACCGGGACTAGGTGTGTCGAGCAGTTCTTC. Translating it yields CAWSTGTRCVEQFF.

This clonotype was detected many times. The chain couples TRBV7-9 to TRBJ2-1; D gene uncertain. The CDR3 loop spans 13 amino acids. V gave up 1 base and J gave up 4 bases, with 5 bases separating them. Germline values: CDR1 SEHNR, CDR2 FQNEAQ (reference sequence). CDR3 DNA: TGTGCCAGCAGCTTAGTCATATACAATGAGCAGTTCTTC. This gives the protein CASSLVIYNEQFF.

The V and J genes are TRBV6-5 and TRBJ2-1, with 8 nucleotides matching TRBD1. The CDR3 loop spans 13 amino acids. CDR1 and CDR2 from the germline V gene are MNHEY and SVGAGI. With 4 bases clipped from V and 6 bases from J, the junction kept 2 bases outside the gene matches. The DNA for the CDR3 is TGTGCCAGCAGTTGGACAGGGTTCAATGAGCAGTTCTTC. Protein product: CASSWTGFNEQFF.

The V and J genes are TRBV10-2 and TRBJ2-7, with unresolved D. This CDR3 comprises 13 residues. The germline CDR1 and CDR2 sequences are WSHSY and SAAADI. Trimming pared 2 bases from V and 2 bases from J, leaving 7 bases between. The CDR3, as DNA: TGCGCCAGCAGTGAGGGCATTCCCTACGAGCAGTACTTC. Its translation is CASSEGIPYEQYF.

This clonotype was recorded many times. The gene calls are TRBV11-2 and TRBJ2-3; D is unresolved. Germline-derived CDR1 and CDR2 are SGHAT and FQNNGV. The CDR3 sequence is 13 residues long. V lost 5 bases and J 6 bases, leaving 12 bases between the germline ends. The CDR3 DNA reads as TGTGCCAGCAGCCTCAGGCCCGACGATACGCAGTATTTT. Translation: CASSLRPDDTQYF. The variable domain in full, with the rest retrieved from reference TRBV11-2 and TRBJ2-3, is EAGVAQSPRYKIIEKRQSVAFWCNPISGHATLYWYQQILGQGPKLLIQFQNNGVVDDSQLPKDRFSAERLKGVDSTLKIQPAKLEDSAVYLCASSLRPDDTQYFGPGTRLTVL.

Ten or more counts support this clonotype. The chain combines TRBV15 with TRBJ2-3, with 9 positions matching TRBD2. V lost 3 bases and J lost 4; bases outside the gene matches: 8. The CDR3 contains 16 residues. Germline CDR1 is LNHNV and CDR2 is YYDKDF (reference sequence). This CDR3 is CATSRLAGVGPDTQYF. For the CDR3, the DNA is TGTGCCACCAGCAGGTTAGCGGGAGTTGGCCCAGATACGCAGTATTTT.

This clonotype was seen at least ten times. CDR3 sequence: CASSHLLAGPNEQFF. The CDR3 bases are TGTGCCAGCAGCCACCTCCTAGCGGGTCCTAATGAGCAGTTCTTC. The chain combines TRBV3-1 with TRBJ2-1; 8 nucleotides match TRBD2. Germline CDR1 and CDR2: LGHDT and YNNKEL (reference sequence). The CDR3 extends over 15 amino acids. The V gene end was trimmed by 3 bases and the J gene end by 7 bases; junction bases not matched to a gene: 8.